The sequence of this TCR beta chain was determined in a study of STAT5B mutations in CD4+ large granular lymphocyte leukemia. Study results and caveats: Top patient clones used TRBV06 genes more often: 8/27 versus 2/35 in controls. CD4-sorted patient repertoires seemed more clonal than healthy CD4+ repertoires.

The data were produced by immunoSEQ multiplex PCR, yet TCRdb's version contains in-frame clones alone and is incomplete. The sample consists of about 35,000 clones, roughly 76% of them appearing once. CDR3 length equals 14 residues. Germline CDR1 is LNHNV and CDR2 is YYDKDF (reference sequence). V dropped 1 base and J dropped 12 bases, with 19 bases sitting between them. Turning to this clone: Its antigen is undetermined.

Sequenced sample: CD4+ T cells from blood buffy coats. V gene TRBV15 combines with J gene TRBJ2-7; a weak D match, TRBD1 (6 bases). The clonotype was recovered from a human donor in good health. CDR3: CATSRGGTPEGVYF. CDR3 nucleotides: TGTGCCACCAGCAGAGGGGGGACACCAGAAGGGGTGTACTTC.